These T cell receptor beta chains were read from a single sample in a study of cytomegalovirus exposure and HLA in healthy donors. The protocol was immunoSEQ multiplex PCR, while the TCRdb copy is restricted to in-frame clones and leaves out a portion. Here the sample spans approximately 160,000 clones, around 85% being singletons. Sequencing was done on a sample of PBMCs. The source of these receptors is a human donor in good health. Each CDR3 is given with its conserved first and last residue. The D gene is left open where the match is weak. Rows give clone size only sometimes, using once, few, many, or a class for an expanded clone.

j_gene: TRBJ1-6; abundance: once; d_gene: TRBD1; v_gene: TRBV14; CDR3nt: TGTGCCAGCAGCCAGCGACAGGGGGTGAGATCACCCCTCCACTTT; CDR3aa: CASSQRQGVRSPLHF
j_gene: TRBJ2-2; abundance: .; d_gene: TRBD2; v_gene: TRBV9; CDR3nt: TGTGCCAGCAGCGCCGTGCGGGGGGGGCATTACACCGGGGAGCTGTTTTTT; CDR3aa: CASSAVRGGHYTGELFF
j_gene: TRBJ1-2; abundance: once; d_gene: TRBD1; v_gene: TRBV2; CDR3nt: TGTGCCAGCAGTGCTGGAGGGGGCGGAAAAGGCTACACCTTC; CDR3aa: CASSAGGGGKGYTF
j_gene: TRBJ1-1; abundance: .; d_gene: .; v_gene: TRBV2; CDR3nt: TGTGCCAGCATAGAGAACACTGAAGCTTTCTTT; CDR3aa: CASIENTEAFF
j_gene: TRBJ1-3; abundance: few; d_gene: .; v_gene: TRBV19; CDR3nt: TGTGCCAGTAGTTTACAGGGCCGGCTTGGAAACACCATATATTTT; CDR3aa: CASSLQGRLGNTIYF
j_gene: TRBJ2-1; abundance: .; d_gene: TRBD1; v_gene: TRBV12-5; CDR3nt: TGTGCTAGTGGTCTAGACAGGGGGGATGAGCAGTTCTTC; CDR3aa: CASGLDRGDEQFF
j_gene: TRBJ2-1; abundance: .; d_gene: TRBD1; v_gene: TRBV5-6; CDR3nt: TGTGCCAGCAGCCCTTATAGGGACAGGGGTACCTACAATGAGCAGTTCTTC; CDR3aa: CASSPYRDRGTYNEQFF
j_gene: TRBJ1-6; abundance: .; d_gene: .; v_gene: TRBV14; CDR3nt: TGTGCCAGCAGCCGCAGCAGGGATTCACCCCTCCACTTT; CDR3aa: CASSRSRDSPLHF
j_gene: TRBJ2-3; abundance: .; d_gene: TRBD2; v_gene: TRBV9; CDR3nt: TGTGCCAGCAGCGATAGCGGGGGGGCCGCAGATACGCAGTATTTT; CDR3aa: CASSDSGGAADTQYF
j_gene: TRBJ2-6; abundance: few; d_gene: TRBD1; v_gene: TRBV15; CDR3nt: TGTGCCACCAGCAGAGATTATGGCCAGGGGGCCTCTGGGGCCAACGTCCTGACTTTC; CDR3aa: CATSRDYGQGASGANVLTF
j_gene: TRBJ1-3; abundance: once; d_gene: .; v_gene: TRBV18; CDR3nt: TGTGCCAGCTCACCAGACAGCTCTGGAAACACCATATATTTT; CDR3aa: CASSPDSSGNTIYF
j_gene: TRBJ2-2; abundance: .; d_gene: TRBD1; v_gene: TRBV4-1; CDR3nt: TGCGCCAGCAGCCGGCGACAGGGCGCGAACACCGGGGAGCTGTTTTTT; CDR3aa: CASSRRQGANTGELFF
j_gene: TRBJ2-5; abundance: .; d_gene: TRBD2; v_gene: TRBV5-1; CDR3nt: TGCGCCAGCAAGCTAGCGGGGGTTCAAGAGACCCAGTACTTC; CDR3aa: CASKLAGVQETQYF
j_gene: TRBJ1-2; abundance: .; d_gene: .; v_gene: TRBV27; CDR3nt: TGTGCCAGCAGGCCGGTCCCAGGGGGCTACACCTTC; CDR3aa: CASRPVPGGYTF
j_gene: TRBJ1-2; abundance: .; d_gene: .; v_gene: TRBV19; CDR3nt: TGTGCCAGTAGTATAAACGGAGGGACGAGCGGCTACACCTTC; CDR3aa: CASSINGGTSGYTF
j_gene: TRBJ2-7; abundance: few; d_gene: TRBD1; v_gene: TRBV11-2; CDR3nt: TGTGCCAGCAGCTTGTGGGGTGGGACAGAGTCCCTCTACGAGCAGTACTTC; CDR3aa: CASSLWGGTESLYEQYF
j_gene: TRBJ1-1; abundance: .; d_gene: .; v_gene: TRBV4-1; CDR3nt: TGCGCCAGCAGCCGGTCACCCGACAGAGACACTGAAGCTTTCTTT; CDR3aa: CASSRSPDRDTEAFF
j_gene: TRBJ2-1; abundance: .; d_gene: TRBD1; v_gene: TRBV7-8; CDR3nt: TGTGCCAGCAGCTTAGAGCGCAGGGGGCAAGAGTTCTTC; CDR3aa: CASSLERRGQEFF
j_gene: TRBJ1-6; abundance: .; d_gene: .; v_gene: TRBV9; CDR3nt: TGTGCCAGCAGCGTAGATCCAGGGAACTCACCCCTCCACTTT; CDR3aa: CASSVDPGNSPLHF
j_gene: TRBJ2-3; abundance: .; d_gene: .; v_gene: TRBV2; CDR3nt: TGTGCCAGCTACGGGACAGATACGCAGTATTTT; CDR3aa: CASYGTDTQYF
j_gene: TRBJ1-6; abundance: .; d_gene: TRBD1; v_gene: TRBV5-1; CDR3nt: TGCGCCAGCAGCGCCGGGACAGGGTACTCACCCCTCCACTTT; CDR3aa: CASSAGTGYSPLHF
j_gene: TRBJ2-3; abundance: .; d_gene: TRBD2; v_gene: TRBV9; CDR3nt: TGTGCCAGCAGCGTAGAACGGGGGGGCCATACGCAGTATTTT; CDR3aa: CASSVERGGHTQYF
j_gene: TRBJ1-6; abundance: .; d_gene: .; v_gene: TRBV2; CDR3nt: TGTGCCAGCAGTGAAGGCCACAGGTATAATTCACCCCTCCACTTT; CDR3aa: CASSEGHRYNSPLHF
j_gene: TRBJ1-2; abundance: once; d_gene: .; v_gene: TRBV12-5; CDR3nt: TGTGCTAGTGGTCCGAGGGAGAACTATGGCTACACCTTC; CDR3aa: CASGPRENYGYTF
j_gene: TRBJ2-7; abundance: .; d_gene: .; v_gene: TRBV11-2; CDR3nt: TGTGCCAGCGCTAAAACAGGCTACGAGCAGTACTTC; CDR3aa: CASAKTGYEQYF
j_gene: TRBJ1-3; abundance: .; d_gene: .; v_gene: TRBV4-3; CDR3nt: TGCGCCAGCAGCCAAGACATCAGGGCTGGAAACACCATATATTTT; CDR3aa: CASSQDIRAGNTIYF
j_gene: TRBJ1-5; abundance: .; d_gene: .; v_gene: TRBV6-1; CDR3nt: TGTGCCAGCATCGTCGACAGAGGTTATCAGCCCCAGCATTTT; CDR3aa: CASIVDRGYQPQHF
j_gene: TRBJ1-1; abundance: once; d_gene: .; v_gene: TRBV18; CDR3nt: TGTGCCAGCTCACCCGAAACATCGAACACTGAAGCTTTCTTT; CDR3aa: CASSPETSNTEAFF
j_gene: TRBJ2-7; abundance: .; d_gene: TRBD1; v_gene: TRBV4-1; CDR3nt: TGCGCCAGCAGCCAGGGACAGGACGGCTGCGAGCAGTACTTC; CDR3aa: CASSQGQDGCEQYF
j_gene: TRBJ1-2; abundance: .; d_gene: .; v_gene: TRBV4-3; CDR3nt: TGCGCCAGCAGCTATCCCGGAGTCAACTATGGCTACACCTTC; CDR3aa: CASSYPGVNYGYTF
j_gene: TRBJ2-7; abundance: .; d_gene: .; v_gene: TRBV4-3; CDR3nt: TGCGCCAGCAGCCGAGGAGCACAAACCTACGAGCAGTACTTC; CDR3aa: CASSRGAQTYEQYF
j_gene: TRBJ2-2; abundance: .; d_gene: TRBD2; v_gene: TRBV5-4; CDR3nt: TGTGCCAGCAGCAAACTAGCGGGGGGGCAGACCGGGGAGCTGTTTTTT; CDR3aa: CASSKLAGGQTGELFF
j_gene: TRBJ2-7; abundance: .; d_gene: .; v_gene: TRBV13; CDR3nt: TGTGCCAGCAGCTCCCGTGGGGTTAGCGAGACCTACGAGCAGTACTTC; CDR3aa: CASSSRGVSETYEQYF
j_gene: TRBJ2-7; abundance: .; d_gene: TRBD1; v_gene: TRBV2; CDR3nt: TGTGCCAGCAATCGAGCCGGGACAGGGGTGGGGGAGCAGTACTTC; CDR3aa: CASNRAGTGVGEQYF
j_gene: TRBJ1-3; abundance: .; d_gene: .; v_gene: TRBV7-6; CDR3nt: TGTGCCAGCAGCTTAGTGGGTGACAGGATCTCTGGAAACACCATATATTTT; CDR3aa: CASSLVGDRISGNTIYF
j_gene: TRBJ2-1; abundance: .; d_gene: TRBD2; v_gene: TRBV9; CDR3nt: TGTGCCAGCAGCGTAGGGACTAGCGGATACAATGAGCAGTTCTTC; CDR3aa: CASSVGTSGYNEQFF
j_gene: TRBJ2-5; abundance: .; d_gene: TRBD2; v_gene: TRBV6-6; CDR3nt: TGTGCCAGCAGTTACCCTAGCGGGGGGCGAGAGACCCAGTACTTC; CDR3aa: CASSYPSGGRETQYF
j_gene: TRBJ2-7; abundance: .; d_gene: .; v_gene: TRBV4-3; CDR3nt: TGCGCCAGCAGCCAAGGATCGGGGTCCGCCTACGAGCAGTACTTC; CDR3aa: CASSQGSGSAYEQYF
j_gene: TRBJ1-6; abundance: .; d_gene: .; v_gene: TRBV14; CDR3nt: TGTGCCAGCAGCCAAGGAGGATTAAGTTACTCCTATAATTCACCCCTCCACTTT; CDR3aa: CASSQGGLSYSYNSPLHF
j_gene: TRBJ1-2; abundance: .; d_gene: .; v_gene: TRBV11-2; CDR3nt: TGTGCCAGCAGCCCAGGCTTTCGGACGCGACTATATGGCTACACCTTC; CDR3aa: CASSPGFRTRLYGYTF
j_gene: TRBJ1-5; abundance: .; d_gene: TRBD1; v_gene: TRBV10-3; CDR3nt: TGTGCCACCCGGGACAGGGGGCTTGATTGGGGGCCCCAGCATTTT; CDR3aa: CATRDRGLDWGPQHF
j_gene: TRBJ2-1; abundance: once; d_gene: TRBD2; v_gene: TRBV7-9; CDR3nt: TGTGCCAGCAGCCCTGGGACTAGCGGGGGCCGGGGGGATGAGCAGTTCTTC; CDR3aa: CASSPGTSGGRGDEQFF
j_gene: TRBJ1-1; abundance: .; d_gene: .; v_gene: TRBV9; CDR3nt: TGTGCCAGCAGCGTAGAGGCAGACATGTACCTTGAAGCTTTCTTT; CDR3aa: CASSVEADMYLEAFF
j_gene: TRBJ2-7; abundance: few; d_gene: TRBD2; v_gene: TRBV5-1; CDR3nt: TGCGCCAGCAGCTTGAGCAGCGGGGGGGCCTACGAGCAGTACTTC; CDR3aa: CASSLSSGGAYEQYF
j_gene: TRBJ1-4; abundance: .; d_gene: .; v_gene: TRBV6-1; CDR3nt: TGTGCCAGCAGTGAAACGGGGGGCTCTGAAAAACTGTTTTTT; CDR3aa: CASSETGGSEKLFF
j_gene: TRBJ2-7; abundance: .; d_gene: TRBD1; v_gene: TRBV5-6; CDR3nt: TGTGCCAGCAGCCCCAGGAGCAGGGGGCCTTCCTACGAGCAGTACTTC; CDR3aa: CASSPRSRGPSYEQYF